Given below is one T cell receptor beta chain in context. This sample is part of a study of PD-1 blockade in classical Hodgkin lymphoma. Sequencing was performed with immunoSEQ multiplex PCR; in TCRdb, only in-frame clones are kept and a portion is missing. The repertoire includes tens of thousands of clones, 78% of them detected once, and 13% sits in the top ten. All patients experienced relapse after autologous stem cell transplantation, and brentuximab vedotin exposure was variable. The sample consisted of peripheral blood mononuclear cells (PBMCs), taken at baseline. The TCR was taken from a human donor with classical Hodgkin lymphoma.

CDR3 DNA: TGTGCCAGCAGTGTTATCCGGGACCGCGAGCAGTTCTTC. This translates into CASSVIRDREQFF. This rearrangement joins TRBV2 to TRBJ2-1; the D gene could be TRBD1 or TRBD2 (5 bases each). Germline V gene lookup returns CDR1 SNHLY and CDR2 FYNNEI. The V and J ends lost 4 bases and 10 bases respectively, with 14 bases between them. This CDR3 is 13 amino acids long. The full variable domain, with the rest looked up from reference TRBV2 and TRBJ2-1, is EPEVTQTPSHQVTQMGQEVILRCVPISNHLYFYWYRQILGQKVEFLVSFYNNEISEKSEIFDDQFSVERPDGSNFTLKIRSTKLEDSAMYFCASSVIRDREQFFGPGTRLTVL.